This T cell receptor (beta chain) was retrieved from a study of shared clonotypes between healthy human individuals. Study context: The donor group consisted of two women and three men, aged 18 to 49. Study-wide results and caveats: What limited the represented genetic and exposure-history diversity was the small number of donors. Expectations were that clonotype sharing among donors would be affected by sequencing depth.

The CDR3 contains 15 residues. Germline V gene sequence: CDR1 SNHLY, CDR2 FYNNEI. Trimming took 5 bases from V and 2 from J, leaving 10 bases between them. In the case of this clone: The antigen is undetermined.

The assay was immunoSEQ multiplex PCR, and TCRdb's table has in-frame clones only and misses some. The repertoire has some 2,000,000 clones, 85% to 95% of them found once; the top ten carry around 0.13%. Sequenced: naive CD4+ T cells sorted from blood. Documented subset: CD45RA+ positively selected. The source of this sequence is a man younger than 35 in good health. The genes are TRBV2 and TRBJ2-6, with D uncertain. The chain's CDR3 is CASSFRATGANVLTF. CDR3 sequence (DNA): TGTGCCAGCAGTTTCCGGGCTACTGGGGCCAACGTCCTGACTTTC.